Reported below is one TCR beta chain. The CDR3 sequence is 15 residues long. The V and J ends lost 1 base and 1 base respectively, with 10 bases between them. Germline V CDR1 and CDR2: LGHNA, YNFKEQ. The data were taken from a study of blood T cell repertoires in COVID-19. Study details: Collection of acute and convalescent COVID-19 samples took place in the United States, Italy and Spain. T cells, B-cell-depleted T cells, or PBMCs supplied cDNA or gDNA.

Source study methods: Amplification with reference gene primers provided the estimates of nucleated cell counts. The protocol was immunoSEQ multiplex PCR, while the TCRdb copy is restricted to in-frame clones and leaves out a portion. V, J and clone size are taken as reported in that table, and D and trimming were inferred from the DNA itself. The profile shows about 74,000 clones, 80% of them singletons. V gene TRBV4-2 combines with J gene TRBJ1-1; TRBD1 might be the D (5 bases). The sample comprised peripheral blood. This receptor was taken from a human donor in a cohort sampled during active COVID-19. The DNA of the CDR3 is TGTGCCAGCAGCCAAGTTAGGGGCGGGAACACTGAAGCTTTCTTT. As protein: CASSQVRGGNTEAFF.